Following are 16 T cell receptor beta chains from one sample sequenced in a study of blood T cell repertoires in COVID-19. Clones were read by immunoSEQ multiplex PCR, and TCRdb kept only the in-frame ones, dropping some. The sample has some 100,000 clones, around four fifths seen once. Sequencing was performed on peripheral blood. These receptors all come from a man between 70 and 80 years old with active or convalescent COVID-19.

The CDR3 DNA reads TGTGCCAGCAGTTTTGGAGGGGACGGACTTAGAGGTCAGCCCCAGCATTTT. Encoded protein: CASSFGGDGLRGQPQHF. The J gene is TRBJ1-5, the V gene TRBV27; D might be TRBD1 (5 bases). Trimming cost V 3 bases and J 6 bases, with 21 bases left between them. CDR3 length: 17 amino acids. From germline, CDR1 is MNHEY and CDR2 SMNVEV (reference sequence).

The rearrangement links TRBV19 to TRBJ1-5, with D perhaps matching TRBD1 (5 bases). The CDR3 is 13 residues long. Germline V gene data show CDR1 as LNHDA and CDR2 as SQIVND (reference sequence). V was pared by 6 bases and J by 7 bases, with 13 bases between. The DNA of the CDR3 is TGTGCCAGTAGCTTCGGGGGGGAGCAGCCCCAGCATTTT. Encoded protein: CASSFGGEQPQHF.

This chain uses TRBV2 with TRBJ2-1, with D tentatively TRBD1 (6 bases). The CDR3 loop spans 15 amino acids. The germline V gene has CDR1 SNHLY and CDR2 FYNNEI. V shed 4 bases and J shed 6 bases, with 16 bases lying between them. CDR3 in amino acids: CASSATGQWGNEQFF. The CDR3 nucleotides are TGTGCCAGCAGTGCCACAGGGCAGTGGGGCAATGAGCAGTTCTTC. The full variable domain, completed using reference TRBV2 and TRBJ2-1, is EPEVTQTPSHQVTQMGQEVILRCVPISNHLYFYWYRQILGQKVEFLVSFYNNEISEKSEIFDDQFSVERPDGSNFTLKIRSTKLEDSAMYFCASSATGQWGNEQFFGPGTRLTVL.

This chain connects TRBV6-2 or TRBV6-3 to TRBJ1-1; a possible D gene is TRBD1 (5 bases). This CDR3 spans 13 amino acids. Trimming shortened V by 6 bases and J by 3 bases, and 11 bases separated the two germline ends. Germline CDR1 and CDR2: MNHEY and SVGEGT. The CDR3: CASSRGGDTEAFF. The CDR3 DNA reads as TGTGCCAGCAGCCGGGGAGGGGACACTGAAGCTTTCTTT.

V usage is TRBV6-1 and J usage is TRBJ1-1; a possible D gene is TRBD1 (5 bases). The V gene's germline CDR1 is MNHNS and CDR2 SASEGT. Deletions cut 3 bases from V and 1 base from J, with 12 bases between. This CDR3 spans 15 amino acids. The CDR3 region is CASSEFGGENTEAFF. The DNA for the CDR3 is TGTGCCAGCAGTGAGTTCGGGGGGGAGAACACTGAAGCTTTCTTT.

J is TRBJ2-5 and V is TRBV2; TRBD2 aligns across 16 bases. V was clipped by 6 bases and J by 13 bases; unmatched bases: 8. This CDR3 comprises 14 residues. Germline CDR1 and CDR2: SNHLY and FYNNEI. The CDR3, as DNA: TGTGCCAGCAGCAAGGGACTAGCGGGGGGGCGCGGGTACTTC. This translates into CASSKGLAGGRGYF.

This rearrangement joins TRBV2 to TRBJ1-1; TRBD1 might be the D (5 bases). V lost 6 bases and J 4 bases, leaving 12 bases between the germline ends. This CDR3 has 13 amino acids. CDR1 and CDR2 (germline): SNHLY, FYNNEI. DNA for the CDR3: TGTGCCAGCAGGGTAGACAGAGTCACTGAAGCTTTCTTT. Translated, it gives CASRVDRVTEAFF.

This clone was observed a single time. The chain employs TRBV5-1 and TRBJ2-1; 9 bases align to TRBD1. Trimming took 1 base from V and 5 from J; bases not matched to a gene: 10. Germline assignment: CDR1 SGHRS and CDR2 YFSETQ. This CDR3 is built from 17 residues. The CDR3 nucleotides read TGCGCCAGCAGCTTGTCCGGACAGGGGCGTCCGGACAATGAGCAGTTCTTC. It specifies CASSLSGQGRPDNEQFF.

The gene calls are TRBV27 and TRBJ2-1; no firm D call. Per the germline V gene, CDR1 is MNHEY and CDR2 is SMNVEV (reference sequence). V shed 2 bases and J shed 1 base, with 21 bases lying between them. The CDR3 consists of 19 residues. The CDR3 nucleotides are TGTGCCAGCAGTTTAGCCCGCGCCGCCCTACGGTCTTCCTACAATGAGCAGTTCTTC. It specifies CASSLARAALRSSYNEQFF.

The chain employs TRBV28 and TRBJ1-5; no clear D. The CDR3 is made up of 13 amino acids. CDR1 is MDHEN, CDR2 SYDVKM, per germline. V was cut by 3 bases and J by 3 bases, with 6 bases left in between. Here the CDR3 reads CASSLAVNQPQHF. The CDR3 region has the DNA TGTGCCAGCAGTTTGGCAGTCAATCAGCCCCAGCATTTT.

This chain joins TRBV19 and TRBJ2-7, with 12 bases fitting TRBD2. The CDR3 covers 16 residues. Germline assignment: CDR1 LNHDA and CDR2 SQIVND (reference sequence). After removal of 3 bases from V and 2 bases from J, the junction contained 5 bases not matched to a gene. The CDR3 DNA follows: TGTGCCAGTAGTATTTGGACTAGCGGGACACCCTACGAGCAGTACTTC. This sequence encodes CASSIWTSGTPYEQYF.

The J gene is TRBJ2-7, the V gene TRBV6-5, with 7 bases lining up with TRBD1. V dropped 2 bases and J dropped 2; count of bases not matched to a gene: 6. The CDR3 contains 15 residues. The V gene's germline CDR1 is MNHEY and CDR2 SVGAGI. CDR3 loop: CASSYRGQSTYEQYF. The CDR3 bases are TGTGCCAGCAGTTACCGGGGACAGTCCACCTACGAGCAGTACTTC.

This clone appeared a single time. The V and J genes are TRBV7-8 and TRBJ2-4, with D maybe TRBD1 (7 bases). V was trimmed by 5 bases and J by 8 bases, leaving 31 bases between them. This CDR3 is built from 19 residues. CDR1 SGHVS and CDR2 FQNEAQ come from the germline V gene. The CDR3: CASSTYIRQGGPFGDIQYF. In DNA form, the CDR3 reads TGTGCCAGCAGCACTTATATCAGACAGGGAGGACCATTTGGGGACATTCAGTACTTC.

The chain combines TRBV6-5 with TRBJ1-1, with D unresolved. The CDR3 consists of 12 residues. V shed 10 bases and J shed 0 bases, with 9 bases lying between them. Per the germline V gene, CDR1 is MNHEY and CDR2 is SVGAGI. Written as DNA, the CDR3 is TGTGCCAAAAGAGGCGTGAACACTGAAGCTTTCTTT. Amino acid sequence: CAKRGVNTEAFF.

The chain is built from TRBV7-9 and TRBJ2-7; D gene ambiguous. Germline V CDR1 and CDR2: SEHNR, FQNEAQ (reference sequence). The CDR3 contains 12 residues. The V end was cut by 1 base, the J end by 3 bases, with 4 bases between. The CDR3 is CASSLELYEQYF. CDR3 coding DNA: TGTGCCAGCAGCTTAGAGCTCTACGAGCAGTACTTC.

The genes are TRBV19 and TRBJ2-7; D might be TRBD1 (6 bases). Germline values: CDR1 LNHDA, CDR2 SQIVND (reference sequence). The CDR3 is 14 residues long. The V end lost 4 bases, the J end lost 5 bases, and 15 bases lay between the germline ends. The CDR3 reads CASSNHGTRDEQYF. DNA of the CDR3: TGTGCCAGTAGTAACCACGGGACACGGGACGAGCAGTACTTC.